The 10 T cell receptor beta chains below were found in one sample sequenced in a study of vaccination and CD4 T cells after COVID-19. Noted treatment: roughly ten-day PBMC culture with coronavirus spike peptide pools or control peptides (ViraFEST assay). Antigens for these TCRs are unknown. Cultured CD4+ T-cell DNA underwent Oncomine TCR Beta short-read sequencing. One entry per CDR3 protein, called by TCRdb with MiXCR from the PCR reads. The sample shows some 15,000 distinct CDR3 sequences, 20% to 30% of them seen only once. Sequenced here: CD4+ T cells from blood, cultured in vitro, sampled after SARS-CoV-2 vaccination. These receptors all stem from a human donor who had recovered from COVID-19.

This clonotype is classed as medium-sized (0.01 to 0.1%). The chain is built from TRBV20-1 and TRBJ1-5, with D hard to call. This CDR3 region has 12 residues. Germline V gives CDR1 DFQATT, CDR2 SNEGSKA (reference sequence). Trimming removed 3 bases at V and 4 bases at J, with 7 bases between. CDR3 nucleotides: TGCAGTGCTAGGCGGCAGAATCAGCCCCAGCATTTT. As protein: CSARRQNQPQHF.

The chain has TRBV7-9 and TRBJ1-6, with 7 nucleotides matching TRBD1. This CDR3 contains 13 residues. V trimming: 8 bases; J trimming: 8 bases; junction bases outside the gene matches: 6. Germline CDR1 is SEHNR and CDR2 is FQNEAQ (reference sequence). The CDR3 DNA reads TGTGCCAGCGGGGGGACAGTCTATTCACCCCTCCACTTT. Amino acids: CASGGTVYSPLHF.

This clonotype appeared a few times. This rearrangement joins TRBV27 to TRBJ1-6, with TRBD1 matching 7 bases. Germline trimming cut 6 bases from V and 3 bases from J; bases unmatched to any gene: 2. The length of the CDR3 is 14 residues. Looked up from germline, CDR1 is MNHEY and CDR2 is SMNVEV (reference sequence). CDR3 in DNA: TGTGCCAGCAGGGGACAGTACTATAATTCACCCCTCCACTTT. As protein: CASRGQYYNSPLHF.

The chain links TRBV10-2 to TRBJ1-5, with TRBD1 matching 12 bases. The closer fit of TRBJ2-3 to the DNA end suggests the J call may be wrong. The CDR3 sequence is 15 residues long. From germline, CDR1 is WSHSY and CDR2 SAAADI. CDR3 DNA sequence: TGCGCCAGCGGGACAGGGGGCGCGGGCAATCAGCCCCAGTATTTT. Translation: CASGTGGAGNQPQYF.

J is TRBJ2-5 and V is TRBV20-1; the D is unclear. This CDR3 is 13 amino acids long. Germline CDR1 is DFQATT and CDR2 is SNEGSKA (reference sequence). With 0 bases removed from V and 4 bases from J, the gap between germline ends came to 9 bases. CDR3 sequence (DNA): TGCAGTGCTAGAGAGGGAAGTGGAGAGACCCAGTACTTC. It encodes CSAREGSGETQYF.

This clonotype showed up just a few times. The chain joins TRBV6-1 to TRBJ2-7, with TRBD1 matching 7 bases. The germline CDR1 and CDR2 sequences are MNHNS and SASEGT. The CDR3 runs 16 residues. Germline trimming cut 5 bases from V and 1 base from J; bases unmatched to any gene: 11. CDR3 nucleotides: TGTGCCAGCAGTCCCCCCGGGACAGTGGGATCCTACGAGCAGTACTTC. As protein: CASSPPGTVGSYEQYF.

The rearrangement joins TRBV20-1 to TRBJ2-5; D is possibly TRBD2 (6 bases). The CDR3 is made up of 12 amino acids. V shed 6 bases and J shed 4 bases, with 12 bases lying between them. Germline V gene lookup returns CDR1 DFQATT and CDR2 SNEGSKA (reference sequence). The CDR3 DNA reads as TGCAGTGCCCCCGAAGCGGGAGAGACCCAGTACTTC. Its translation is CSAPEAGETQYF.

There are a few counts of this clonotype. The V gene is TRBV19, the J gene TRBJ1-6, with D possibly being TRBD1 (6 bases). Germline V gives CDR1 LNHDA, CDR2 SQIVND (reference sequence). V lost 6 bases and J 5 bases, leaving 17 bases between the germline ends. This CDR3 spans 16 amino acids. In DNA form, the CDR3 reads TGTGCCAGTAGATGGCAGGGGAGGGTCCATAATTCACCCCTCCACTTT. It yields the protein CASRWQGRVHNSPLHF.

This clonotype was seen a few times. A junction boundary mismatches the germline segment, possibly from a read error. The V and J genes are TRBV7-7 and TRBJ2-3; 10 nucleotides line up with TRBD1. This CDR3 comprises 15 residues. Looked up from germline, CDR1 is SSHAT and CDR2 is FNYEAQ (reference sequence). The CDR3 here is CASSRQGAPTDTQYF. CDR3 nucleotide sequence: TGTGCTAGCAGCCGACAGGGGGCGCCGACAGATACGCAGTATTTT.

In its sample, this clonotype was seen a few times. This chain connects TRBV14 to TRBJ2-1; D is unresolved. Germline V gene lookup returns CDR1 SGHDN and CDR2 FVKESK. The germline V and J ends were trimmed by 4 bases and 2 bases, with 15 bases remaining between them. The CDR3 is 16 residues long. CDR3 sequence (DNA): TGTGCCAGCAGCCTTCTACTCGGACGGACCTACAATGAGCAGTTCTTC. Amino acid sequence: CASSLLLGRTYNEQFF.